These 24 T cell receptor beta chains were all obtained from the same sample, sequenced in a study of shared clonotypes between healthy human individuals. Here immunoSEQ multiplex PCR was the method, and the copy in TCRdb shows in-frame clones only, minus some. The repertoire holds 950,000 to 1,300,000 clones, more than 65% seen once, with about 1.5% in the top ten. Sequencing used memory CD4+ T cells sorted from blood. The subset was: CD45RA-negative fraction. The receptors shown here come from a man between 18 and 35 years old in good health.

The chain couples TRBV5-1 to TRBJ2-1; 9 positions agree with TRBD1. The CDR3 has 15 residues. Unmatched junction bases numbered 5, after V lost 3 bases and J lost 4 bases. Germline CDR1 SGHRS, CDR2 YFSETQ. The CDR3 protein is CASSSGQGRYNEQFF. The CDR3 nucleotides are TGCGCCAGCAGCTCAGGACAGGGGCGATACAATGAGCAGTTCTTC.

The rearrangement joins TRBV2 to TRBJ2-7; 7 nucleotides line up with TRBD2. Germline V CDR1 and CDR2: SNHLY, FYNNEI. The J segment lost 4 bases and the V segment lost 5 bases, leaving 8 bases of the junction unmatched. The CDR3 sequence is 14 residues long. The CDR3 DNA reads TGTGCCAGCAGTTTGGGAGGGGCACGGTACGAGCAGTACTTC. Translation: CASSLGGARYEQYF.

J is TRBJ1-3 and V is TRBV7-9, with 9 positions matching TRBD1. The V and J ends lost 3 bases and 0 bases, in that order; junction bases with no gene match: 3. The CDR3 runs to 16 residues. Germline-derived CDR1 and CDR2 are SEHNR and FQNEAQ (reference sequence). DNA for the CDR3: TGTGCCAGCAGCTTTACAGGGGGCGGCTCTGGAAACACCATATATTTT. It translates to CASSFTGGGSGNTIYF.

Remarks on this clone: The identical CDR3 is also encoded by other nucleotide sequences in the sample. The gene calls are TRBV19 and TRBJ1-2; maybe TRBD1 (6 bases). The CDR3 is made up of 15 amino acids. The ends were cut back, 3 bases at V and 0 bases at J, with 11 bases in the middle. Germline loops: CDR1 LNHDA, CDR2 SQIVND (reference sequence). This chain's CDR3 is CASSIKGGANYGYTF. In DNA form, the CDR3 reads TGTGCCAGTAGTATTAAGGGGGGAGCTAACTATGGCTACACCTTC.

Written as DNA, the CDR3 is TGTGCCAGCCAGGTGCAGGGTAACTATGGCTACACCTTC. The encoded protein is CASQVQGNYGYTF. The chain combines TRBV2 with TRBJ1-2; maybe TRBD1 (5 bases). V gave up 8 bases and J gave up 1 base, with 11 bases separating them. The CDR3 covers 13 residues. Germline CDR1 SNHLY, CDR2 FYNNEI.

The genes are TRBV5-1 and TRBJ1-1; D is undetermined. Per the germline V gene, CDR1 is SGHRS and CDR2 is YFSETQ. This CDR3 region has 16 residues. V was pared by 4 bases and J by 0 bases, with 16 bases between. CDR3 coding DNA: TGCGCCAGCAGCGGCGGGCAGCTTACTATGAACACTGAAGCTTTCTTT. Amino acids: CASSGGQLTMNTEAFF.

The chain has TRBV6-1 and TRBJ2-7; 8 bases line up with TRBD1. The trim removed 4 bases at V and 7 bases at J, leaving 3 bases unmatched. In germline, CDR1 is MNHNS, CDR2 SASEGT. The CDR3 length is 12 residues. In DNA, the CDR3 is TGTGCCAGCAGTGCAGGGGGCCTAGAGCAGTACTTC. Translated: CASSAGGLEQYF.

In this sample, this clone turned up once. The chain couples TRBV6-1 to TRBJ1-3; no clear D. The CDR3 has 13 residues. Deletions cut 8 bases from V and 0 bases from J, with 8 bases between. The V gene's germline CDR1 is MNHNS and CDR2 SASEGT. The CDR3 loop reads CASRAFSGNTIYF. CDR3 sequence (DNA): TGTGCCAGCCGAGCCTTCTCTGGAAACACCATATATTTT.

The V gene is TRBV9, the J gene TRBJ1-1; TRBD1 is a possible D gene (5 bases). Per the germline V gene, CDR1 is SGDLS and CDR2 is YYNGEE. The CDR3 is made up of 13 amino acids. Trimming pared 7 bases from V and 3 bases from J, leaving 13 bases between. CDR3 sequence: CASRGEGYTEAFF. The CDR3 bases are TGTGCCAGCCGAGGGGAGGGGTACACTGAAGCTTTCTTT.

The rearrangement joins TRBV6-5 to TRBJ2-3; D is perhaps TRBD2 (5 bases). The CDR3 contains 13 residues. Germline V CDR1 and CDR2: MNHEY, SVGAGI. V was shortened by 4 bases and J by 3 bases, with 8 bases between the two germline ends. Written as DNA, the CDR3 is TGTGCCAGCAGTTTCCGGACTACAGATACGCAGTATTTT. This gives the protein CASSFRTTDTQYF.

The CDR3 bases are TGTGCCAGCTCACCGGCAAGCGGGGTAACTAATGAAAAACTGTTTTTT. This translates into CASSPASGVTNEKLFF. The J gene is TRBJ1-4, the V gene TRBV18; D not certain. There are 16 residues in the CDR3. V was cut by 3 bases and J by 1 base, with 12 bases left in between. Germline V gene data show CDR1 as KGHSH and CDR2 as LQKENI.

The chain recombines TRBV7-9 with TRBJ1-2, with 9 bases identical to TRBD1. V was clipped by 0 bases and J by 6 bases; unmatched bases: 5. Germline assignment: CDR1 SEHNR and CDR2 FQNEAQ (reference sequence). CDR3 size: 15 residues. CDR3 bases: TGTGCCAGCAGCTTAGCGGGGACAGGGAGGGATGGCTACACCTTC. It encodes CASSLAGTGRDGYTF. Looking up the rest from reference TRBV7-9 and TRBJ1-2 gives the full variable domain: DTGVSQNPRHKITKRGQNVTFRCDPISEHNRLYWYRQTLGQGPEFLTYFQNEAQLEKSRLLSDRFSAERPKGSFSTLEIQRTEQGDSAMYLCASSLAGTGRDGYTFGSGTRLTVV.

J is TRBJ2-2 and V is TRBV4-1; TRBD1 matches at 10 bases. This CDR3 comprises 20 residues. V was clipped by 5 bases and J by 0 bases; unmatched bases: 15. Germline V gene sequence: CDR1 MGHRA, CDR2 YSYEKL. CDR3 sequence (DNA): TGCGCCAGCAGCTTCGTTCCGGGACAGGGGCGCTCCTCGAACACCGGGGAGCTGTTTTTT. It specifies CASSFVPGQGRSSNTGELFF.

A remark on this clone: The sample carries other DNA sequences with the same CDR3. The rearrangement joins TRBV28 to TRBJ1-5; the D is unclear. Germline values: CDR1 MDHEN, CDR2 SYDVKM. This CDR3 contains 15 residues. Trimming removed 6 bases from V and 1 base from J, with 13 bases in between. CDR3 loop: CASSLGTGSNQPQHF. CDR3 DNA sequence: TGTGCCAGCAGCCTAGGAACGGGGAGCAATCAGCCCCAGCATTTT.

The genes are TRBV5-6 and TRBJ2-7, with D maybe TRBD1 (6 bases). Trimming cost V 6 bases and J 3 bases, with 22 bases left between them. There are 16 residues in the CDR3. Per the germline V gene, CDR1 is SGHDT and CDR2 is YYEEEE. The CDR3 reads CASKTLRDTFSYEQYF. The CDR3 nucleotides read TGTGCCAGCAAAACCCTCCGGGACACCTTTAGCTACGAGCAGTACTTC.

The chain is built from TRBV18 and TRBJ2-1, with 8 bases that match TRBD2. The CDR3 sequence is 16 residues long. Germline CDR1 is KGHSH and CDR2 is LQKENI. V shed 6 bases, J shed 5 bases, and the junction held 12 bases outside the gene matches. The DNA for the CDR3 is TGTGCCAGCTCCCACCAGGGCGCGGGAGGCCACAATGAGCAGTTCTTC. Protein sequence: CASSHQGAGGHNEQFF.

The CDR3 spells CASSIRRQNTGELFF. The CDR3 nucleotides read TGTGCCAGTAGTATTAGGCGGCAGAACACCGGGGAGCTGTTTTTT. J is TRBJ2-2 and V is TRBV19; D gene unclear. The V end lost 3 bases, the J end lost 1 base, and 9 bases lay between the germline ends. The CDR3 contains 15 residues. Per the germline V gene, CDR1 is LNHDA and CDR2 is SQIVND (reference sequence).

The gene calls are TRBV6-5 and TRBJ2-3, with D maybe TRBD2 (6 bases). The V gene's germline CDR1 is MNHEY and CDR2 SVGAGI. V gave up 2 bases and J gave up 9 bases, with 18 bases separating them. There are 15 residues in the CDR3. DNA of the CDR3: TGTGCCAGCAGTTACGACGGACTAACGCGAACGACGCAGTATTTT. Its protein product is CASSYDGLTRTTQYF.

In the case of this clone: One end of the junction fails to match germline, which may point to a read error. The chain is built from TRBV30 and TRBJ2-7, with D unresolved. CDR1 and CDR2 from the germline V gene are GTSNPN and SVGIG (reference sequence). The CDR3 has 13 amino acids. The DNA for the CDR3 is TGTGCCTCCCGTCAGTCGGCTTCCTACGAGCAGTGCTTC. Protein product: CASRQSASYEQCF.

The chain combines TRBV25-1 with TRBJ2-1; TRBD2 is a possible D gene (6 bases). The CDR3 extends over 15 amino acids. Trimming took 4 bases from V and 7 from J, leaving 17 bases between them. Per germline, CDR1 MGHDK and CDR2 SYGVNS. The CDR3 DNA reads TGTGCCAGCAGTGGATTTCAGAAGGGGAGGAATGAGCAGTTCTTC. It specifies CASSGFQKGRNEQFF.

This rearrangement joins TRBV6-6 to TRBJ2-1, with a tentative D call TRBD2 (5 bases). CDR3 size: 13 residues. CDR1 is MNHNY, CDR2 SVGAGI, per germline (reference sequence). Trimming left V 3 bases short and J 10 bases short, with 13 bases between. CDR3 bases: TGTGCCAGCAGTTATAAAGCGGACTTAGAGCAGTTCTTC. This encodes CASSYKADLEQFF.

The V call is TRBV4-2, the J call TRBJ2-6, with 12 bases aligning to TRBD1. The V gene's germline CDR1 is LGHNA and CDR2 YNFKEQ. This CDR3 is 20 amino acids long. With 4 bases clipped from V and 1 base from J, the junction kept 11 bases outside the gene matches. CDR3 nucleotides: TGTGCCAGCAGCCTTGGGACAGGGGGCGACCCAGAGTCTGGGGCCAACGTCCTGACTTTC. It is translated as CASSLGTGGDPESGANVLTF.

This chain uses TRBV11-2 with TRBJ1-1, with D perhaps TRBD1 (6 bases). This CDR3 contains 13 residues. Germline V CDR1 and CDR2: SGHAT, FQNNGV. The V gene lost 0 bases and the J gene lost 10 bases, with 12 bases spanning the gap. Written as DNA, the CDR3 is TGTGCCAGCAGCTTAGACAGGGGCGATGGAGCTTTCTTT. Translated, it gives CASSLDRGDGAFF.

J is TRBJ2-2 and V is TRBV6-1; D might be TRBD1 (6 bases). This CDR3 has 14 residues. From germline, CDR1 is MNHNS and CDR2 SASEGT. The V end lost 7 bases, the J end lost 4 bases, and 13 bases lay between the germline ends. The CDR3 coding sequence is TGTGCCAGCACCCCCACAGGGACCACCGGGGAGCTGTTTTTT. Amino acids: CASTPTGTTGELFF.